Sequencing of this T cell receptor beta chain was carried out in a study of long-term antiretroviral therapy in people with HIV. This clone appeared a single time. Antigen specificity is unknown. The junction does not match germline at one end; this may be a read error. The libraries were made with immunoSEQ v3.0 at survey level. Some clones are missing from TCRdb's copy, which holds only in-frame ones; the method was immunoSEQ multiplex PCR. This table has nearly 30,000 clones, about nine tenths appearing once. The V gene's germline CDR1 is SSHAT and CDR2 FNYEAQ (reference sequence). The CDR3 is made up of 13 amino acids. General study results and limits: Pre-ART-expanded clones dominated the repertoire at all time points. Transplant donor controls retained higher diversity, though diversity increased after ART. HIV repertoires had narrower CDR3 length ranges than controls.

This TCR came from a man between 50 and 59 years old with HIV. The V call is TRBV7-7, the J call TRBJ1-6; 7 bases agree with TRBD1. This sample comprised unsorted PBMCs, obtained 3.2 years before starting antiretroviral therapy. CDR3 in amino acids: CASSSDRDSPQHF. In nucleotides, the CDR3 is TGTGCTAGCAGCTCTGACAGGGATTCGCCTCAGCACTTT.